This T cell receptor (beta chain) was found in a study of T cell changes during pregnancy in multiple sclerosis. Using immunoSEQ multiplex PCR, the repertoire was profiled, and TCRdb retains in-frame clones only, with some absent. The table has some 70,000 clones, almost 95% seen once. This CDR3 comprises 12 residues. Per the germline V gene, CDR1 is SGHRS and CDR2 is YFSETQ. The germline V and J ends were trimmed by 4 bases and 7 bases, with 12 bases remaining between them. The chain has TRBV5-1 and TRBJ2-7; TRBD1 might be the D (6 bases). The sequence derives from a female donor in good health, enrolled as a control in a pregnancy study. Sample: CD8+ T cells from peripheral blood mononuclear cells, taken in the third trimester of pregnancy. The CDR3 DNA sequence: TGCGCCAGCAGCCTACAGGGAGAAGAGCAGTACTTC. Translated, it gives CASSLQGEEQYF.